The 26 T cell receptor beta chains reported below all come from one sample, sequenced in a study of CD8 T cells in ankylosing spondylitis. Using its own MiXCR run on the 5' RACE reads, TCRdb lists one record per CDR3 protein. Of 200,000 to 300,000 distinct CDR3 sequences in the sample, roughly a tenth were seen once. Material for sequencing was blood, either unsorted or a sorted T cell fraction (not recorded which). The receptors shown here come from a male donor with ankylosing spondylitis or in good health (not recorded which).

This clonotype appeared many times. The chain carries TRBV7-2 and TRBJ2-5, with 7 bases matching TRBD1. The germline V gene has CDR1 SGHTA and CDR2 FQGNSA. Unmatched junction bases numbered 3, after V lost 3 bases and J lost 2 bases. The CDR3 runs 14 residues. CDR3 protein: CASSFGTVQETQYF. The CDR3 region has the DNA TGTGCCAGCAGCTTTGGGACAGTACAAGAGACCCAGTACTTC.

There are many counts of this clonotype. The rearrangement joins TRBV20-1 to TRBJ2-5; D perhaps matches TRBD2 (5 bases). Germline V gives CDR1 DFQATT, CDR2 SNEGSKA (reference sequence). The CDR3 extends over 13 amino acids. V lost 8 bases and J 3 bases, leaving 16 bases between the germline ends. The CDR3, as DNA: TGCAGTCCTTTTTGGACTGGAGAAGAGACCCAGTACTTC. It codes for CSPFWTGEETQYF.

In this sample, this clonotype turned up a few times. The chain links TRBV30 to TRBJ2-4; a weak D match, TRBD1 (6 bases). Germline V lookup: CDR1 GTSNPN, CDR2 SVGIG (reference sequence). The ends were cut back, 2 bases at V and 5 bases at J, with 10 bases in the middle. This CDR3 has 13 amino acids. CDR3 region: CAWSTGTQNIQYF. The CDR3 DNA sequence: TGTGCCTGGAGTACAGGGACCCAAAACATTCAGTACTTC.

A note on this clonotype: This may be a read error, as it is one base from a much larger clone. V and J are TRBV30 and TRBJ2-1; D gene uncertain. Germline assignment: CDR1 GTSNPN and CDR2 SVGIG (reference sequence). Trimming shortened V by 8 bases and J by 4 bases, and 12 bases separated the two germline ends. This CDR3 comprises 12 residues. CDR3: CARVIEYNEQFF. CDR3 DNA: TGTGCCCGTGTGATCGAGTACAATGAGCAGTTCTTC.

This clonotype came up many times. The chain couples TRBV5-1 to TRBJ2-7; either TRBD1 or TRBD2 may fit D (5 bases each). V lost 7 bases, J lost 0 bases, and 17 bases lay in between. The germline V gene encodes CDR1 SGHRS and CDR2 YFSETQ. CDR3 length equals 15 residues. The CDR3 bases are TGCGCCAGCTCGGGGCGGAGTGGGAGCTCCTACGAGCAGTACTTC. The encoded protein is CASSGRSGSSYEQYF.

The chain uses TRBV11-2 and TRBJ2-2; TRBD1 is a possible D gene (5 bases). V lost 6 bases and J lost 3, with 14 bases in between. CDR3 length: 15 residues. Looked up from germline, CDR1 is SGHAT and CDR2 is FQNNGV. Written as DNA, the CDR3 is TGTGCCAGCAGTTTTAAGGACACTTACACCGGGGAGCTGTTTTTT. It translates to CASSFKDTYTGELFF.

The V call is TRBV6-5, the J call TRBJ2-3, with 7 bases identical to TRBD2. Germline assignment: CDR1 MNHEY and CDR2 SVGAGI. V gave up 0 bases and J gave up 3 bases; unmatched junction bases: 6. The CDR3 length is 16 residues. In DNA form, the CDR3 reads TGTGCCAGCAGTTACTCGATCTTGGGGGGGACAGATACGCAGTATTTT. Its protein is CASSYSILGGTDTQYF.

This clonotype was detected many times. The rearrangement links TRBV27 to TRBJ2-7, with TRBD1 matching over 8 bases. The CDR3 spans 15 residues. V gave up 4 bases and J gave up 4 bases; unmatched junction bases: 9. CDR1 is MNHEY and CDR2 is SMNVEV in the germline V gene (reference sequence). The CDR3 sequence: CASSSRGTGLYEQYF. The CDR3 DNA reads TGTGCCAGCAGTTCCCGCGGGACAGGTCTTTACGAGCAGTACTTC.

This clonotype was detected only a few times. The chain carries TRBV4-1 and TRBJ2-7, with 13 bases matching TRBD2. CDR3 length equals 16 residues. The germline V gene encodes CDR1 MGHRA and CDR2 YSYEKL. The junction had 7 bases not matched to a gene; V was cut back by 4 bases and J by 4 bases. The CDR3 coding sequence is TGCGCCAGCAGCCGCCGACTAGCGGGGGGCGAGTACGAGCAGTACTTC. This translates into CASSRRLAGGEYEQYF.

Ten or more counts support this clonotype. J is TRBJ2-3 and V is TRBV4-1; 9 bases are a match to TRBD1. The V segment lost 7 bases and the J segment 3 bases; nucleotides outside the gene matches: 8. Germline V gene sequence: CDR1 MGHRA, CDR2 YSYEKL. The CDR3 length is 15 residues. CDR3 in amino acids: CASTKSGQGTDTQYF. CDR3 sequence (DNA): TGCGCCAGCACTAAATCGGGACAGGGAACAGATACGCAGTATTTT.

J is TRBJ1-5 and V is TRBV4-1, with D maybe TRBD1 (5 bases). The CDR3 length is 14 residues. CDR1 is MGHRA, CDR2 YSYEKL, per germline. The V end was cut by 1 base, the J end by 5 bases, with 9 bases between. Here the CDR3 reads CASSQGQFDQPQHF. The CDR3 DNA sequence: TGCGCCAGCAGCCAAGGACAGTTTGATCAGCCCCAGCATTTT.

The rearrangement uses TRBV12-3 or TRBV12-4 and TRBJ1-6; D uncertain. Trimming pared 6 bases from V and 0 bases from J, leaving 12 bases between. The CDR3 consists of 16 residues. CDR3 region: CASSPELSSYNSPLHF. The CDR3 region has the DNA TGTGCCAGCAGCCCTGAATTGAGCTCCTATAATTCACCCCTCCACTTT.

This sequence joins TRBV4-1 and TRBJ1-2; possibly TRBD1 for D (6 bases). This CDR3 comprises 17 residues. Trimming removed 0 bases at V and 5 bases at J, with 19 bases between. CDR1 and CDR2 (germline): MGHRA, YSYEKL. The CDR3 nucleotides are TGCGCCAGCAGCCAAGAGGGGGTCGGGCAGGGACAATATGGCTACACCTTC. Translating gives CASSQEGVGQGQYGYTF.

This clonotype appeared many times. The V and J genes are TRBV7-2 and TRBJ1-2, with D uncertain. Germline V CDR1 and CDR2: SGHTA, FQGNSA. CDR3 length: 14 amino acids. The V gene lost 5 bases and the J gene lost 3 bases, with 13 bases spanning the gap. In DNA, the CDR3 is TGTGCCAGCAGCGAGCGTTGGAAAGACTATGGCTACACCTTC. This sequence encodes CASSERWKDYGYTF.

As regards this clonotype: This sequence may be a read error, since a much larger clone differs from it by one base. The chain couples TRBV15 to TRBJ2-3; weak D call: TRBD2 (5 bases). The CDR3 runs to 15 residues. The germline gives CDR1 LNHNV, CDR2 YYDKDF (reference sequence). The CDR3 sequence: CATSRDVGVANTQYF. CDR3 coding DNA: TGTGCCACCAGCAGAGATGTGGGAGTGGCAAATACGCAATATTTT.

This clonotype was counted many times. The CDR3 nucleotides are TGCGCCAGCAGACCCGGGGACAGGGGGAACTATGGCTACACCTTC. It codes for CASRPGDRGNYGYTF. The chain uses TRBV5-1 and TRBJ1-2; 11 nucleotides agree with TRBD1. Germline lookup yields CDR1 SGHRS and CDR2 YFSETQ. The CDR3 consists of 15 residues. V lost 5 bases and J lost 2; bases outside the gene matches: 5. Full variable domain (rest looked up from reference TRBV5-1 and TRBJ1-2): KAGVTQTPRYLIKTRGQQVTLSCSPISGHRSVSWYQQTPGQGLQFLFEYFSETQRNKGNFPGRFSGRQFSNSRSEMNVSTLELGDSALYLCASRPGDRGNYGYTFGSGTRLTVV.

The chain has TRBV7-2 and TRBJ2-5; 9 bases fit TRBD2. CDR1 is SGHTA and CDR2 is FQGNSA in the germline V gene. The J segment lost 1 base and the V segment lost 8 bases, leaving 2 bases of the junction unmatched. The CDR3 spans 13 residues. Here the CDR3 reads CASRTSAQETQYF. The CDR3, as DNA: TGTGCCAGCCGGACTAGCGCCCAAGAGACCCAGTACTTC. The entire variable domain, with the rest obtained from reference TRBV7-2 and TRBJ2-5, is as follows: GAGVSQSPSNKVTEKGKDVELRCDPISGHTALYWYRQSLGQGLEFLIYFQGNSAPDKSGLPSDRFSAERTGGSVSTLTIQRTQQEDSAVYLCASRTSAQETQYFGPGTRLLVL.

This clonotype was seen many times. This chain joins TRBV20-1 and TRBJ1-6; no reliable D call. This CDR3 is built from 15 residues. Looked up from germline, CDR1 is DFQATT and CDR2 is SNEGSKA (reference sequence). V gave up 3 bases and J gave up 5 bases, with 14 bases separating them. Written as DNA, the CDR3 is TGCAGTGCTAGGGGAGGGAGGAGTAATAATTCACCCCTCCACTTT. This codes for CSARGGRSNNSPLHF.

Ten or more counts support this clonotype. The chain recombines TRBV29-1 with TRBJ2-1, with 12 bases that match TRBD2. The CDR3 sequence is 16 residues long. Germline values: CDR1 SQVTM, CDR2 ANQGSEA. V was pared by 5 bases and J by 0 bases, with 5 bases of the junction left unmatched. This chain's CDR3 is CSVRLAGASSYNEQFF. The CDR3 DNA is TGCAGCGTTCGACTAGCGGGGGCGAGCTCCTACAATGAGCAGTTCTTC.

In regard to this clonotype: Mismatch with germline at one junction end may stem from a read error. The V call is TRBV12-3 or TRBV12-4, the J call TRBJ2-7; 8 bases fit TRBD1. The CDR3 covers 14 residues. CDR3 coding DNA: TGTGCCGGCAGTATAGGACAGGGAACCTACGAGCAGTACTTC. It yields the protein CAGSIGQGTYEQYF.

This clonotype was found many times. The rearrangement links TRBV7-9 to TRBJ1-2; D is unresolved. Germline loops: CDR1 SEHNR, CDR2 FQNEAQ (reference sequence). The length of the CDR3 is 14 residues. Trimming took 3 bases from V and 3 from J, leaving 11 bases between them. The CDR3 protein is CASSLRAADYGYTF. CDR3 DNA sequence: TGTGCCAGCAGCTTGAGAGCAGCGGACTATGGCTACACCTTC. Together with reference TRBV7-9 and TRBJ1-2, the CDR3 gives the full variable domain: DTGVSQNPRHKITKRGQNVTFRCDPISEHNRLYWYRQTLGQGPEFLTYFQNEAQLEKSRLLSDRFSAERPKGSFSTLEIQRTEQGDSAMYLCASSLRAADYGYTFGSGTRLTVV.

The V gene is TRBV14, the J gene TRBJ2-7; the D is unclear. Germline V gene sequence: CDR1 SGHDN, CDR2 FVKESK. Trimming removed 3 bases at V and 3 bases at J, with 6 bases between. This CDR3 has 12 residues. The CDR3 bases are TGTGCCAGCAGCCATGGTTTCTACGAGCAGTACTTC. Its protein is CASSHGFYEQYF.

This clonotype has ten or more counts. The chain uses TRBV3-1 and TRBJ2-1; D tentatively reads TRBD1 or TRBD2 (6 bases each). The CDR3 is made up of 16 amino acids. Per the germline V gene, CDR1 is LGHDT and CDR2 is YNNKEL (reference sequence). V lost 0 bases, J lost 6 bases, and 15 bases lay in between. In DNA form, the CDR3 reads TGTGCCAGCAGCCAAGATTGGGGGGCCGACACCAATGAGCAGTTCTTC. It encodes CASSQDWGADTNEQFF.

This clonotype was seen at least ten times. The J gene is TRBJ2-1, the V gene TRBV6-5; no clear D gene. The V gene's germline CDR1 is MNHEY and CDR2 SVGAGI. The CDR3 is 17 amino acids. The ends were cut back, 4 bases at V and 1 base at J, with 17 bases in the middle. CDR3 residues: CASSSYLAKGSYNEQFF. The CDR3 DNA reads TGTGCCAGCAGTTCCTACTTGGCCAAAGGGTCCTACAATGAGCAGTTCTTC.

Ten or more counts support this clonotype. The rearrangement links TRBV5-1 to TRBJ2-1, with D possibly being TRBD1 or TRBD2 (5 bases each). Germline V gives CDR1 SGHRS, CDR2 YFSETQ. The V end was cut by 0 bases, the J end by 7 bases, with 11 bases between. The CDR3 has 14 residues. As DNA, the CDR3 is TGCGCCAGCAGCTTGGTGGGGGTTGGGAATGAGCAGTTCTTC. Its protein product is CASSLVGVGNEQFF.

This clonotype has at least ten counts. V gene TRBV5-1 combines with J gene TRBJ2-1; D is unresolved. Trimming stripped 0 bases from V and 10 bases from J, with 8 bases between. The CDR3 extends over 12 amino acids. Germline-derived CDR1 and CDR2 are SGHRS and YFSETQ. CDR3 loop: CASSLGLREQFF. The DNA of the CDR3 is TGCGCCAGCAGCTTGGGCCTGCGGGAGCAGTTCTTC. Full variable domain (remainder filled in from reference TRBV5-1 and TRBJ2-1): KAGVTQTPRYLIKTRGQQVTLSCSPISGHRSVSWYQQTPGQGLQFLFEYFSETQRNKGNFPGRFSGRQFSNSRSEMNVSTLELGDSALYLCASSLGLREQFFGPGTRLTVL.